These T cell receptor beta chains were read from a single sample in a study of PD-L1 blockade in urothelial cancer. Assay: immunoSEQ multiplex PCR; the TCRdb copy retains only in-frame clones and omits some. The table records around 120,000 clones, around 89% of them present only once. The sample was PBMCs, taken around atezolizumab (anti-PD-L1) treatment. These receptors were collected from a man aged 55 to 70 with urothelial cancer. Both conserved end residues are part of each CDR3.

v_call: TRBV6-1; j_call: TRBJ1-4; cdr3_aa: CASIRNLNEKLFF
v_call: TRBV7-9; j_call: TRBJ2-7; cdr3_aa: CASSPAGHEQYF
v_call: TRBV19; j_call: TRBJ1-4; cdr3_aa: CASSISHGGEKLFF
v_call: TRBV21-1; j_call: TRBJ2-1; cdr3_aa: CASSKASIERSSYNEQFF
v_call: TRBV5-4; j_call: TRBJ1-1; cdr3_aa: CASSLGAGPSTEAFF
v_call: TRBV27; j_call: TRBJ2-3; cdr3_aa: CASSSGRPDTQYF
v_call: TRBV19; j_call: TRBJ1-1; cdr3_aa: CASSIDSPGYSTEAFF
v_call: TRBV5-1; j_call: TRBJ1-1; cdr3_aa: CASSLERRQGRTEAFF
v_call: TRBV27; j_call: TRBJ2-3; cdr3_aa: CASSSLTGKGTDTQYF
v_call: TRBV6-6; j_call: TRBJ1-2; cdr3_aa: CASEVRREGDRAGYTF
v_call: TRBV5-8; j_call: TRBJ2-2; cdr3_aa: CASSPDRGRNTGELFF
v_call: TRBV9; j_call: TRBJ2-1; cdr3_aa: CASSASPAGGHEQFF
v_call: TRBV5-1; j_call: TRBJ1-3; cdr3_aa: CASTEGTSGNTIYF
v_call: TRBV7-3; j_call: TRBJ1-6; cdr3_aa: CASSLKGRGGSPLHF
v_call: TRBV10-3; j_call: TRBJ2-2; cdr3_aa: CAIKITGSNTGELFF
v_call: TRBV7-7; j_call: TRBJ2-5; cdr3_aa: CASSPRLAGGQETQYF
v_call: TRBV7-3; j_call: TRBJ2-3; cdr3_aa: CASSPTSGGPPDTQYF
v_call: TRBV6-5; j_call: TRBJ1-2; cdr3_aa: CASSRGQGGGYTF
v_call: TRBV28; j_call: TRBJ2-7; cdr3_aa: CASRSGQGYEQYF
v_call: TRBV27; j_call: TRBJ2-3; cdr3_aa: CASSSPGGQGLAGVTDTQYF
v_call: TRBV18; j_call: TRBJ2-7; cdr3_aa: CASSPGQGAGEQYF
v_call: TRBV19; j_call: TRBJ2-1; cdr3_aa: CASSIGRQGSYNEQFF
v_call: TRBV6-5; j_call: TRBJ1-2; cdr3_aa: CASSADRGRYGYTF
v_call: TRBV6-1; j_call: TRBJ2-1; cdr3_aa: CASNPTPYNEQFF